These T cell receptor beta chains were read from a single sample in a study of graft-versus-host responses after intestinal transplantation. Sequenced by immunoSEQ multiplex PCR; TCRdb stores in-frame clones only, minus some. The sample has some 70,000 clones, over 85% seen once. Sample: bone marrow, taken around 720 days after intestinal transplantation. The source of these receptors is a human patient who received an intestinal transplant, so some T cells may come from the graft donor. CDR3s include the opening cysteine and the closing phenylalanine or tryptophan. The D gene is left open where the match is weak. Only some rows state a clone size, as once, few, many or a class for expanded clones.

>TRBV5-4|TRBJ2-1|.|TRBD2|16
TGTGCCAGCAGCTTCGCGGGGGGATACTCCTACAATGAGCAGTTCTTC
CASSFAGGYSYNEQFF
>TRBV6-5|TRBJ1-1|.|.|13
TGTGCCGTTCTTGGGAGGGCAAACACTGAAGCTTTCTTT
CAVLGRANTEAFF
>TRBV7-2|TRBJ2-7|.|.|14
TGTGCCAGCAGCTTAAGAACTCCCAGGAGCGAGCAGTACTTC
CASSLRTPRSEQYF
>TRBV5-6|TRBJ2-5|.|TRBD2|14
TGTGCCAGCAGCTTGTGGGGGGGCCAAGAGACCCAGTACTTC
CASSLWGGQETQYF
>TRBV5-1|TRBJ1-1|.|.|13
TGCGCCAGCATGGAGGGCATGAACACTGAAGCTTTCTTT
CASMEGMNTEAFF
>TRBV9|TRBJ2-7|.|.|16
TGTGCCAGCAGCGCCCCCCCGGACGGGTCCTCCTACGAGCAGTACTTC
CASSAPPDGSSYEQYF
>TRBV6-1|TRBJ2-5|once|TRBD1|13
TGTGCCGCCGGGGACAGGGCAAGGAAGACCCAGTACTTC
CAAGDRARKTQYF
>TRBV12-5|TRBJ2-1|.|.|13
TGTGCTAGTGGCTATGTAGGGTCTAGGGAGCAGTTCTTC
CASGYVGSREQFF
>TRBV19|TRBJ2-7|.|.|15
TGTGCCAGTAGTATACGAGGGGGTAGCGGGTACGAGCAGTACTTC
CASSIRGGSGYEQYF
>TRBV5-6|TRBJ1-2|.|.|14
TGTGCCAGCAGCCCGGGACTTTATGGAGGTGGCTACACCTTC
CASSPGLYGGGYTF
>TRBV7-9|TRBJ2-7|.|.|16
TGTGCCAGCAGCACGAGGTGGGACCATAGTTCCTACGAGCAGTACTTC
CASSTRWDHSSYEQYF
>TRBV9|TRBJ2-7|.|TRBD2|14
TGTGCCAGCAGCGGACTAGCGGACTCCTACGAGCAGTACTTC
CASSGLADSYEQYF
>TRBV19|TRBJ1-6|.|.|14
TGTGCCAGTAGTATGAGAAGGGATGATTCACCCCTCCACTTT
CASSMRRDDSPLHF
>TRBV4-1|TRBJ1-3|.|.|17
TGCGCCAGCAGCCAAGTGTCGGGGGGGTTGTATGGAAACACCATATATTTT
CASSQVSGGLYGNTIYF
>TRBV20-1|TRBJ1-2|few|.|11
TGCAGTGCTCCACAGGGATTTGGCTACACCTTC
CSAPQGFGYTF
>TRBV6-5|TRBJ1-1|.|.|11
TGTGCCAGCAGTCAGGACGCCGAAGCTTTCTTT
CASSQDAEAFF
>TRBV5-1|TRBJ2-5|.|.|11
TGCGCCAGCAGCTACCAAGAGACCCAGTACTTC
CASSYQETQYF
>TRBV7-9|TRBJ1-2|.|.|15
TGTGCCAGCAGCGAACACAGGGTTCTGATATATGGCTACACCTTC
CASSEHRVLIYGYTF
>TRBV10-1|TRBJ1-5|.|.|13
TGCGCCAGCAGTGAAACGGGACAAAGCCCCCAGCATTTT
CASSETGQSPQHF
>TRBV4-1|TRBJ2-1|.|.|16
TGCGCCAGCAGCCAAGGCGACGGGCACGCCTACAATGAGCAGTTCTTC
CASSQGDGHAYNEQFF
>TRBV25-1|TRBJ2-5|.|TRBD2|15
TGTGCCAGCAGTGAATCTAGCGGGAGTGCGGAGACCCAGTACTTC
CASSESSGSAETQYF
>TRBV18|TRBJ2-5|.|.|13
TGTGCCAGCTCACCACCTAGTCTAGAGACCCAGTACTTC
CASSPPSLETQYF
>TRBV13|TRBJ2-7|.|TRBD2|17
TGTGCCAGCAGCCCAGTCGGGGGGAGCGGGATCTCCTACGAGCAGTACTTC
CASSPVGGSGISYEQYF
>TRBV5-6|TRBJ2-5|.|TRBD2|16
TGTGCCAGCAGCTTGGCTCTAGCGGACTTCCAAGAGACCCAGTACTTC
CASSLALADFQETQYF
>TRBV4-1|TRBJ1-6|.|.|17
TGCGCCAGCAGCCTAATAACCTGGGACGGGTCGGGTTCACCCCTCCACTTT
CASSLITWDGSGSPLHF
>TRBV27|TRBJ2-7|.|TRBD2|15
TGTGCCAGCTACGGACTAGCGGGAGCATCGTGGGAGCAGTACTTC
CASYGLAGASWEQYF
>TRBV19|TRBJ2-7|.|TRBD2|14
TGTGCCAGTAGTATCGTGGGAGGGCCAGGCGAGCAGTACTTC
CASSIVGGPGEQYF
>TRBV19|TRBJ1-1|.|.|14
TGTGCCAGTAGCGCCGGCGGGGGGAACACTGAAGCTTTCTTT
CASSAGGGNTEAFF
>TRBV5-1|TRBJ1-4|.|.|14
TGCGCCAGCAGCCCCCATGGACAGTCTGAAAAACTGTTTTTT
CASSPHGQSEKLFF
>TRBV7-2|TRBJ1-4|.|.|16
TGTGCCAGCAGCAGGACCGCCCCGACGCTGGGAGAAAAACTGTTTTTT
CASSRTAPTLGEKLFF
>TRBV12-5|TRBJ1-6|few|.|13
TGTGCTAGTGCCCCCCTGTTCGACTCACCCCTCCACTTT
CASAPLFDSPLHF